What follows is one T cell receptor (beta chain) and its context. The CDR3 covers 18 residues. This specimen comes from a study of blood T cell repertoires in COVID-19. The data were produced by immunoSEQ multiplex PCR, yet TCRdb's version contains in-frame clones alone and is incomplete. The sample includes over 250,000 clones, more than 75% of them seen just once. V is TRBV21-1 and J is TRBJ2-3; TRBD2 is the table's D call, not checked against the DNA. TRBV21-1 is noted as a pseudogene. Sequencing was performed on peripheral blood. The source is a woman aged 50 to 65 with acute or convalescent COVID-19. Here the CDR3 DNA reads TGTGCCAGCAGCAAAGGAAAGGGCGGGAGTTCTGCCACAGATACGCAGTATTTT. Protein product: CASSKGKGGSSATDTQYF.